The T cell receptor beta chain under discussion was sequenced for a study of T and B cells in COVID-19 patients. General observations from the study: In COVID-19 patients, T cell receptor beta variable and joining gene use was reportedly strongly skewed. Highly clonal in active COVID-19, TRB repertoires exceeded healthy-donor diversity and richness at recovery.

This clonotype was detected only a few times. Its antigen is not identified. TRB rearrangements were amplified by multiplex PCR with BIOMED2 TRB-A/B primers. In TCRdb, the multiplex PCR reads were re-called with MiXCR into one record per CDR3 protein. This table has roughly 15,000 distinct CDR3 sequences, around a quarter appearing once. TRB was amplified from approximately 250-480 ng of blood genomic DNA. The CDR3 sequence is 17 residues long. Germline lookup yields CDR1 SGHRS and CDR2 YFSETQ. The V segment lost 3 bases and the J segment 4 bases; nucleotides outside the gene matches: 14. The specimen was blood. The V and J genes are TRBV5-1 and TRBJ2-7, with TRBD1 matching over 9 bases. The sequence was obtained from a human donor who had recovered from COVID-19. DNA for the CDR3: TGCGCCAGCAGCTCTCCGGGACAGGGCCTATTCGGGTACGAGCAGTACTTC. As protein: CASSSPGQGLFGYEQYF.